Below, 15 T cell receptor beta chains from the same sample are listed, as sequenced in a study of T cells in Graves' hyperthyroidism and ophthalmopathy (dated by TCRdb to the late 2010s). Libraries were constructed by multiplex PCR. The reads were generated on an Illumina HiSeq 2000. Amplification of TCR beta CDR3 regions was carried out from RNA transcripts. For the first round of RT-PCR on the TCR CDR3, the HTBI primer set was used together with the Qiagen OneStep RT-PCR kit. TCRdb trimmed public reads at Q25 via fastp, called clones via MiXCR and kept in-frame beta chains. Each entry merges the rows of one CDR3 protein and shows their most common DNA and genes. The sample table shows 500,000 to 800,000 distinct CDR3 sequences, and roughly 45% are seen once. Approximately 6.8% of the sample belongs to the ten largest clones. Specimen: peripheral blood or thyroid tissue (not recorded which). These receptors all stem from an adult man with Graves' disease, either hyperthyroidism or ophthalmopathy (not recorded which).

The chain couples TRBV2 to TRBJ1-1; 7 nucleotides match TRBD1. V dropped 6 bases and J dropped 7; count of bases not matched to a gene: 11. The CDR3 runs to 14 residues. The germline gives CDR1 SNHLY, CDR2 FYNNEI. The CDR3: CASRKTGPGDEAFF. The CDR3 nucleotides are TGTGCCAGCAGGAAGACAGGGCCGGGGGATGAAGCTTTCTTT.

This clonotype was seen ten or more times. CDR3 nucleotide sequence: TGTGCCAGCAGCTTAGGCAGGGGCGGGCAGCCCCAGCATTTT. This sequence encodes CASSLGRGGQPQHF. The chain uses TRBV7-9 and TRBJ1-5; D may be TRBD1 (6 bases). V lost 1 base to trimming and J lost 7 bases, with 11 bases between them. The germline V gene has CDR1 SEHNR and CDR2 FQNEAQ (reference sequence). The CDR3 loop spans 14 amino acids.

There are many counts of this clonotype. The V call is TRBV2, the J call TRBJ1-6, with TRBD1 identical over 8 bases. Looked up from germline, CDR1 is SNHLY and CDR2 is FYNNEI. The CDR3 is 16 residues long. V was clipped by 6 bases and J by 7 bases; unmatched bases: 11. CDR3 residues: CASSQARGQVNSPLHF. CDR3 nucleotide sequence: TGTGCCAGCAGCCAAGCGAGGGGACAGGTGAATTCACCCCTCCACTTT.

This clonotype has ten or more counts. The V and J genes are TRBV7-9 and TRBJ2-7; 11 bases are a match to TRBD1. V lost 5 bases, J lost 5 bases, and 2 bases stayed unmatched. The CDR3 length is 13 residues. The germline V gene has CDR1 SEHNR and CDR2 FQNEAQ (reference sequence). In DNA, the CDR3 is TGTGCCAGCAGCCCGGGACAGGGGGACGAGCAGTACTTC. It specifies CASSPGQGDEQYF.

On this clonotype: One junction end disagrees with the germline gene, perhaps due to a read error. The chain recombines TRBV20-1 with TRBJ2-2; a possible D gene is TRBD2 (6 bases). The CDR3 contains 9 residues. Germline CDR1 and CDR2: DFQATT and SNEGSKA (reference sequence). The CDR3 reads CSASGGLFF. In DNA, the CDR3 is TGCAGTGCTTCCGGGGGGCTGTTTTTT.

This sequence joins TRBV29-1 and TRBJ1-1; D unclear. Germline V lookup: CDR1 SQVTM, CDR2 ANQGSEA. The germline V and J ends were trimmed by 1 base and 2 bases, with 14 bases remaining between them. This CDR3 is 15 amino acids long. CDR3 in DNA: TGCAGCGTTGAAGTGGCGGGCCTTCGAAACACTGAAGCTTTCTTT. Translation gives CSVEVAGLRNTEAFF.

The chain carries TRBV20-1 and TRBJ1-3; D is unresolved. Germline V gives CDR1 DFQATT, CDR2 SNEGSKA (reference sequence). The CDR3 consists of 15 residues. V lost 0 bases to trimming and J lost 2 bases, with 11 bases between them. CDR3 sequence reads: CSARDPSLTGNTIYF. In nucleotides, the CDR3 is TGCAGTGCTAGAGATCCGTCATTGACTGGAAACACCATATATTTT.

The chain joins TRBV20-1 to TRBJ1-3, with a weak D call TRBD1 (5 bases). Germline V gives CDR1 DFQATT, CDR2 SNEGSKA (reference sequence). This CDR3 is built from 16 residues. Trimming removed 3 bases from V and 1 base from J, with 16 bases in between. CDR3 coding DNA: TGCAGTGCTAGGGTTCTGACAGAATTTTCTGGAAACACCATATATTTT. Amino acid sequence: CSARVLTEFSGNTIYF.

In this sample, this clonotype turned up once. The DNA is omitted, as the CDR3 cannot be located on it reliably, and the CDR3 follows TCRdb's listing. V and J are TRBV25-1 and TRBJ1-4. The length of the CDR3 is 12 amino acids, counting both ends. CDR1 and CDR2 from the germline V gene are MGHDK and SYGVNS. CDR3 loop: CAVEGEAKNCFF.

This clonotype was detected only a few times. The chain has TRBV12-5 and TRBJ2-5; D gene unclear. V dropped 1 base and J dropped 3 bases, with 0 bases sitting between them. The CDR3 is 11 residues long. Germline V gene data show CDR1 as LGHNT and CDR2 as FRNRAP. The CDR3 region is CASGLEETQYF. CDR3 nucleotide sequence: TGTGCTAGTGGTTTGGAAGAGACCCAGTACTTC.

The chain employs TRBV24-1 and TRBJ2-6; no clear D gene. V was cut by 3 bases and J by 4 bases, with 6 bases left in between. The CDR3 extends over 14 amino acids. Germline V gene data show CDR1 as KGHDR and CDR2 as SFDVKD. DNA of the CDR3: TGTGCCACCAGTGATGAGGCAGGGGCCAACGTCCTGACTTTC. Encoded protein: CATSDEAGANVLTF.

This clonotype was observed a handful of times. The chain links TRBV20-1 to TRBJ1-4; D might be TRBD1 (5 bases). Germline V lookup: CDR1 DFQATT, CDR2 SNEGSKA (reference sequence). V was cut by 1 base and J by 8 bases, with 20 bases left in between. CDR3 length equals 16 residues. The CDR3 region is CSARGLIGQMGEKLFF. CDR3 nucleotides: TGCAGTGCTAGAGGATTAATCGGACAAATGGGAGAAAAACTGTTTTTT.

V and J are TRBV7-2 and TRBJ1-2; D possibly corresponds to TRBD1 (6 bases). The CDR3 is 15 amino acids. Germline V CDR1 and CDR2: SGHTA, FQGNSA. The V gene lost 3 bases and the J gene lost 4 bases, with 15 bases spanning the gap. CDR3 protein: CASSFHRDTSYGYTF. The CDR3 region has the DNA TGTGCCAGCAGCTTTCACAGGGACACCAGCTATGGCTACACCTTC.

The chain recombines TRBV29-1 with TRBJ2-7; the D gene is possibly TRBD1 (6 bases). V dropped 3 bases and J dropped 0 bases, with 15 bases sitting between them. Germline CDR1 SQVTM, CDR2 ANQGSEA. CDR3 length: 15 amino acids. CDR3 residues: CSVESGAHYSYEQYF. In DNA form, the CDR3 reads TGCAGCGTTGAGTCAGGGGCCCACTACTCCTACGAGCAGTACTTC.

This clonotype was counted a few times. V and J are TRBV20-1 and TRBJ1-2, with 9 positions matching TRBD1. The CDR3 is 15 residues long. With 1 base clipped from V and 5 bases from J, the junction kept 8 bases outside the gene matches. Germline V gene sequence: CDR1 DFQATT, CDR2 SNEGSKA (reference sequence). The CDR3 region is CSARVPLGTGYGYTF. Here the CDR3 DNA reads TGCAGTGCTAGAGTGCCACTCGGGACAGGGTATGGCTACACCTTC.